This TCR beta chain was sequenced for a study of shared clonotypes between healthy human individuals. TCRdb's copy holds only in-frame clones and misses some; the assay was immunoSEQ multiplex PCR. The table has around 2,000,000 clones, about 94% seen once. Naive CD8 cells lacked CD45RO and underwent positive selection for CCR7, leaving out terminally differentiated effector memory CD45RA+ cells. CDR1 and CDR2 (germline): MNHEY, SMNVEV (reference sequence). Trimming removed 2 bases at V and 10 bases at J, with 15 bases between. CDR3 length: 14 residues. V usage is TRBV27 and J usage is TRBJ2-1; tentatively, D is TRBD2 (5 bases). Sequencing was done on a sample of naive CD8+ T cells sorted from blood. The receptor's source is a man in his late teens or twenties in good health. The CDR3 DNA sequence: TGTGCCAGCAGTTTAGGGAGTCCCATCGGGGAGCAGTTCTTC. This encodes CASSLGSPIGEQFF.